The clone carrying this TCR beta chain was seen many times. Antigen: not known. This related bone marrow graft donor gave peripheral blood on the day of marrow donation. The data are from a study of T cells after posttransplantation cyclophosphamide. Produced via immunoSEQ multiplex PCR; TCRdb's table is partial and in-frame only. Listed here are 40,000 to 55,000 clones without any singletons, the top ten holding 2.2%. The V gene lost 0 bases and the J gene lost 4 bases, with 9 bases spanning the gap. CDR1 and CDR2 (germline): MDHEN, SYDVKM. There are 15 residues in the CDR3. Study-level results: Skin or GI-infiltrating T cells shared few TRB sequences with blood. After PTCy, TRB diversity resembled that of CNI/methotrexate controls.

The sequence was collected from a middle-aged man in good health, CMV-negative, and a related stem cell transplant donor. The J gene is TRBJ2-2, the V gene TRBV28; a weak D match, TRBD1 (7 bases). The sequenced sample was PBMCs. CDR3 coding DNA: TGTGCCAGCAGTTTATGGCAGGGGGGCACCGGGGAGCTGTTTTTT. Translation: CASSLWQGGTGELFF.